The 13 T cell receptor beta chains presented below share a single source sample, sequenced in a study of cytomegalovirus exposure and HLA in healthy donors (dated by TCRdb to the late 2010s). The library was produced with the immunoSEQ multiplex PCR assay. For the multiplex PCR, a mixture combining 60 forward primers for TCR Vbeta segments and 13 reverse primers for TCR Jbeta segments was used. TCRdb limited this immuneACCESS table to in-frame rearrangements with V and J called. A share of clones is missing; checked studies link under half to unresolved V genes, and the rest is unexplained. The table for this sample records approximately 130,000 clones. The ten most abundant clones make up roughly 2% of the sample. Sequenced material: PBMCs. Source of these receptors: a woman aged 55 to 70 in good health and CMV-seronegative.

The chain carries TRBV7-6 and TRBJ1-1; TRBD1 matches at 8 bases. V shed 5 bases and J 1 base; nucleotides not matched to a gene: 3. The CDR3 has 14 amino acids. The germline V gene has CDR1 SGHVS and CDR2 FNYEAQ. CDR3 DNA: TGTGCCAGCAGCGCGGGACAGGAGAACACTGAAGCTTTCTTT. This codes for CASSAGQENTEAFF.

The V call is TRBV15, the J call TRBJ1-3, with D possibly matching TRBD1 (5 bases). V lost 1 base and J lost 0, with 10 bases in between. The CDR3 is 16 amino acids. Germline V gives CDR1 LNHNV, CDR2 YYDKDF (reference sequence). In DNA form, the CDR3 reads TGTGCCACCAGCAGAGCGGGCGGGACCTCTGGAAACACCATATATTTT. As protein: CATSRAGGTSGNTIYF.

This CDR3 is CASSYTGNTEAFF. The CDR3 nucleotides are TGTGCCAGCAGTTACACAGGGAACACTGAAGCTTTCTTT. The rearrangement uses TRBV6-5 and TRBJ1-1; TRBD1 is a possible D gene (5 bases). V lost 2 bases and J lost 1, with 5 bases in between. CDR3 length equals 13 residues. In germline, CDR1 is MNHEY, CDR2 SVGAGI.

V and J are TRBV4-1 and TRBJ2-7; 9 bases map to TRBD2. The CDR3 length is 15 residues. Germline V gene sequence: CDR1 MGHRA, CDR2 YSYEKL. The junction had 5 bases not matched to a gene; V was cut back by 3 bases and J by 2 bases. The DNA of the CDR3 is TGCGCCAGCAGCCAGCTAGCGGGACACCCCTACGAGCAGTACTTC. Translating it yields CASSQLAGHPYEQYF.

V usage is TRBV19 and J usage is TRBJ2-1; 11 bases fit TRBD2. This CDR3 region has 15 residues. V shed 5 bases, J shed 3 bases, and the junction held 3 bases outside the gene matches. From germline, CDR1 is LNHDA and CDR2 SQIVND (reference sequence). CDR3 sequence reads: CASSGGLAVYNEQFF. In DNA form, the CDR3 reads TGTGCCAGTAGTGGGGGACTAGCGGTCTACAATGAGCAGTTCTTC.

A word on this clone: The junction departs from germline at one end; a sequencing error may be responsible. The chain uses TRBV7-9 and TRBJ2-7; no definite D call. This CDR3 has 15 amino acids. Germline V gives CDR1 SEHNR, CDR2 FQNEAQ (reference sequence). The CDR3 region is CASSLATQSGSEEYF. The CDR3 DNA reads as TGTGCCAGCAGCTTAGCTACTCAGAGTGGGTCCGAGGAGTACTTC. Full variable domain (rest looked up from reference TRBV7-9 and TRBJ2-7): DTGVSQNPRHKITKRGQNVTFRCDPISEHNRLYWYRQTLGQGPEFLTYFQNEAQLEKSRLLSDRFSAERPKGSFSTLEIQRTEQGDSAMYLCASSLATQSGSEEYFGPGTRLTVT.

The CDR3 DNA reads as TGTGCCAGCAGTTTAATGGGCAGGGACAATCAGCCCCAGCATTTT. Translation: CASSLMGRDNQPQHF. This rearrangement joins TRBV28 to TRBJ1-5; D might be TRBD1 (5 bases). The CDR3 totals 15 residues. Germline V gene data show CDR1 as MDHEN and CDR2 as SYDVKM. V was clipped by 2 bases and J by 3 bases, with 11 bases between them.

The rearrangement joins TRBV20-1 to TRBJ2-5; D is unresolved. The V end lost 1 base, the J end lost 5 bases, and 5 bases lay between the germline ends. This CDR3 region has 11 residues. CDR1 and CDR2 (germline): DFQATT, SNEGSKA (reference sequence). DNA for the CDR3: TGCAGTGCTAGAGGTCCGGAGACCCAGTACTTC. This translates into CSARGPETQYF.

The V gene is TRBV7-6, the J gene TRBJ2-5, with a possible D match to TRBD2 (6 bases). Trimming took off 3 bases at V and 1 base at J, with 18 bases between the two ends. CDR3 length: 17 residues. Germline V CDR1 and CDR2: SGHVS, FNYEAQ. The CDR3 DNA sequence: TGTGCCAGCAGCTTGCCGGGAGCCACCGAAACCCAAGAGACCCAGTACTTC. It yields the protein CASSLPGATETQETQYF. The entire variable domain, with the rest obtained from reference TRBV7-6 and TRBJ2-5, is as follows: GAGVSQSPRYKVTKRGQDVALRCDPISGHVSLYWYRQALGQGPEFLTYFNYEAQQDKSGLPNDRFSAERPEGSISTLTIQRTEQRDSAMYRCASSLPGATETQETQYFGPGTRLLVL.

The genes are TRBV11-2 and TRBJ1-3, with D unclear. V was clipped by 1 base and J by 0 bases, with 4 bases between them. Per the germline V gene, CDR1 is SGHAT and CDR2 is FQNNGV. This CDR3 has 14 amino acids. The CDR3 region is CASSLGLSGNTIYF. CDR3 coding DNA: TGTGCCAGCAGCTTAGGACTCTCTGGAAACACCATATATTTT.

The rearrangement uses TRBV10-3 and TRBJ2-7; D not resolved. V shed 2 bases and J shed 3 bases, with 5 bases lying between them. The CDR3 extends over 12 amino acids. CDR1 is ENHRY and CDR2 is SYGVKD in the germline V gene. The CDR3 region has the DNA TGTGCCATCAGTGAGACGGTCTACGAGCAGTACTTC. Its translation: CAISETVYEQYF.

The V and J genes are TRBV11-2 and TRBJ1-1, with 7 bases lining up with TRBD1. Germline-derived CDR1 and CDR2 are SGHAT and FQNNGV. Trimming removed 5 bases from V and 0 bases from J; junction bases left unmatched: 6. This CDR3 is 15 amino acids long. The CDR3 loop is CASSPNRGMNTEAFF. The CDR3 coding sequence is TGTGCCAGCAGCCCCAACAGGGGAATGAACACTGAAGCTTTCTTT.

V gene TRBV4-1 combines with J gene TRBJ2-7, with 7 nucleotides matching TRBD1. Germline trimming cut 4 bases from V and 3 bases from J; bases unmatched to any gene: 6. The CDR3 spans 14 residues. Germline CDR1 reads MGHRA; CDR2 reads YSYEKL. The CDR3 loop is CASSLRDSNYEQYF. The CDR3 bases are TGCGCCAGCAGCCTCCGGGACAGCAACTACGAGCAGTACTTC.